Sequencing of this T cell receptor (beta chain) was carried out in a study of blood T cell repertoires in COVID-19. In the study's own analysis: Reference gene primers were amplified, and this amplification served to estimate nucleated cell counts. The assay was immunoSEQ multiplex PCR, and TCRdb's table has in-frame clones only and misses some. V, J and clone size reflect that table, while D and trimming were determined from the DNA. The sample comprises approximately 330,000 clones, over 75% of which are singletons, and roughly 4.1% rests with the top ten. Germline values: CDR1 SGHDT, CDR2 YYEEEE. Trimming took 0 bases from V and 10 from J; bases not matched to a gene: 2. The CDR3 contains 12 residues.

The sequencing input was peripheral blood. The sequence came from a woman aged 45-65 years with active or convalescent COVID-19. The gene calls are TRBV5-6 and TRBJ1-1; TRBD1 matches at 8 bases. As DNA, the CDR3 is TGTGCCAGCAGCTTGGGCGACAGGGGAGCTTTCTTT. This gives the protein CASSLGDRGAFF.